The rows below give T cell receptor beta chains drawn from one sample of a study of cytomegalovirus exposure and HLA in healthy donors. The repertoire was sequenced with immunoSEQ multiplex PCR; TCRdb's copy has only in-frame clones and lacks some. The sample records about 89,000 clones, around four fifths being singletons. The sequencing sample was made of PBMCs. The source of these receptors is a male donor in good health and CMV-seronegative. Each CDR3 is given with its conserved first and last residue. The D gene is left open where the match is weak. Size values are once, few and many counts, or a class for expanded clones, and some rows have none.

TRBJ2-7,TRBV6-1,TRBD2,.,TGTGCCAGCAGTGAAGCTGTTACTAGCGGGGGGGCCTACGAGCAGTACTTC,CASSEAVTSGGAYEQYF
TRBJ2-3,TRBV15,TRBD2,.,TGTGCCACCAGCATAGGACTAGCGGGAGCAGCAGATACGCAGTATTTT,CATSIGLAGAADTQYF
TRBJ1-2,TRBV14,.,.,TGTGCCAGCAGCCACCTACAGGGTCATGGCTACACCTTC,CASSHLQGHGYTF
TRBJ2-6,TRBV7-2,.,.,TGTGCCAGCAGCTTAGAGCTCTCTGGGGCCAACGGCCTGACTTTC,CASSLELSGANGLTF
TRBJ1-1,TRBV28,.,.,TGTGCCAGCACCCTCGGACACGCCACTGAAGCTTTCTTT,CASTLGHATEAFF
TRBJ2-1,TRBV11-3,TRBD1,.,TGTGCCAGCAGTTCCACCGGGACAGGGCAGTTCTTC,CASSSTGTGQFF
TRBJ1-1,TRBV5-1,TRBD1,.,TGCGCCAGCAGCCCGGACAGGGACACTGAAGCTTTCTTT,CASSPDRDTEAFF
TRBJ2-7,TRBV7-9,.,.,TGTGCCAGCAGCTTGGGGGGAGTCGCCTACGAGCAGTACTTC,CASSLGGVAYEQYF
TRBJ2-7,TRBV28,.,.,TGTGCCAGCAGTACCCCCTACGAGCAGTACTTC,CASSTPYEQYF
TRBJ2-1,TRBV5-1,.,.,TGCGCCAGCAGCTTGGTGGTTAGCTCCTACAATGAGCAGTTCTTC,CASSLVVSSYNEQFF
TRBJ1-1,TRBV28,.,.,TGTGCCAGCAGTACCCGCCACAGGGAAGCTTTCTTT,CASSTRHREAFF
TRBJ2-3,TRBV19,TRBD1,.,TGTGCCAGTAGAGACCCGGGACAGGGAGGCACAGATACGCAGTATTTT,CASRDPGQGGTDTQYF
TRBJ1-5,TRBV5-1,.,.,TGCGCCAGCAGAGGGGAAACCGGTCAGCCCCAGCATTTT,CASRGETGQPQHF
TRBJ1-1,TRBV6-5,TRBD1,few,TGTGCCAGCAGTGCATGGACAGGCCAAGCTTTCTTT,CASSAWTGQAFF
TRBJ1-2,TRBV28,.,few,TGTGCCAGCAGTTTGGGGGCTATGGGGAATGGCTACACCTTC,CASSLGAMGNGYTF
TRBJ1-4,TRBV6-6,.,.,TGTGCCAGCAGTTACAAGGGGACAACTAATGAAAAACTGTTTTTT,CASSYKGTTNEKLFF
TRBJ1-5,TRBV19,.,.,TGTGCCAGTAGTATTGGAGGGAATCAGCCCCAGCATTTT,CASSIGGNQPQHF
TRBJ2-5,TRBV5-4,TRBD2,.,TGTGCCAGCAGCTACGGGAGGATAGCGGGGGAAGAGACCCAGTACTTC,CASSYGRIAGEETQYF
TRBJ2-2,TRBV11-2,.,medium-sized,TGTGCCAGCAGCCCCGGGTTTGCCGGGGAGCTGTTTTTT,CASSPGFAGELFF
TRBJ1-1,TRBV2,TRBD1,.,TGTGCCAGCAGTGAAGGCCAAGCAGGGGGCAGGACTGAAGCTTTCTTT,CASSEGQAGGRTEAFF
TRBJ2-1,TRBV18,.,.,TGTGCCAGCTCAGGCCAGTATTACAATGAGCAGTTCTTC,CASSGQYYNEQFF
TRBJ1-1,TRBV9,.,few,TGTGCCAGCAGCGTAGGTGGCAGTCTCACTGAAGCTTTCTTT,CASSVGGSLTEAFF
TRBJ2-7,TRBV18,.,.,TGTGCCAGCTCACCACAGGAGGGGACCTACGAGCAGTACTTC,CASSPQEGTYEQYF